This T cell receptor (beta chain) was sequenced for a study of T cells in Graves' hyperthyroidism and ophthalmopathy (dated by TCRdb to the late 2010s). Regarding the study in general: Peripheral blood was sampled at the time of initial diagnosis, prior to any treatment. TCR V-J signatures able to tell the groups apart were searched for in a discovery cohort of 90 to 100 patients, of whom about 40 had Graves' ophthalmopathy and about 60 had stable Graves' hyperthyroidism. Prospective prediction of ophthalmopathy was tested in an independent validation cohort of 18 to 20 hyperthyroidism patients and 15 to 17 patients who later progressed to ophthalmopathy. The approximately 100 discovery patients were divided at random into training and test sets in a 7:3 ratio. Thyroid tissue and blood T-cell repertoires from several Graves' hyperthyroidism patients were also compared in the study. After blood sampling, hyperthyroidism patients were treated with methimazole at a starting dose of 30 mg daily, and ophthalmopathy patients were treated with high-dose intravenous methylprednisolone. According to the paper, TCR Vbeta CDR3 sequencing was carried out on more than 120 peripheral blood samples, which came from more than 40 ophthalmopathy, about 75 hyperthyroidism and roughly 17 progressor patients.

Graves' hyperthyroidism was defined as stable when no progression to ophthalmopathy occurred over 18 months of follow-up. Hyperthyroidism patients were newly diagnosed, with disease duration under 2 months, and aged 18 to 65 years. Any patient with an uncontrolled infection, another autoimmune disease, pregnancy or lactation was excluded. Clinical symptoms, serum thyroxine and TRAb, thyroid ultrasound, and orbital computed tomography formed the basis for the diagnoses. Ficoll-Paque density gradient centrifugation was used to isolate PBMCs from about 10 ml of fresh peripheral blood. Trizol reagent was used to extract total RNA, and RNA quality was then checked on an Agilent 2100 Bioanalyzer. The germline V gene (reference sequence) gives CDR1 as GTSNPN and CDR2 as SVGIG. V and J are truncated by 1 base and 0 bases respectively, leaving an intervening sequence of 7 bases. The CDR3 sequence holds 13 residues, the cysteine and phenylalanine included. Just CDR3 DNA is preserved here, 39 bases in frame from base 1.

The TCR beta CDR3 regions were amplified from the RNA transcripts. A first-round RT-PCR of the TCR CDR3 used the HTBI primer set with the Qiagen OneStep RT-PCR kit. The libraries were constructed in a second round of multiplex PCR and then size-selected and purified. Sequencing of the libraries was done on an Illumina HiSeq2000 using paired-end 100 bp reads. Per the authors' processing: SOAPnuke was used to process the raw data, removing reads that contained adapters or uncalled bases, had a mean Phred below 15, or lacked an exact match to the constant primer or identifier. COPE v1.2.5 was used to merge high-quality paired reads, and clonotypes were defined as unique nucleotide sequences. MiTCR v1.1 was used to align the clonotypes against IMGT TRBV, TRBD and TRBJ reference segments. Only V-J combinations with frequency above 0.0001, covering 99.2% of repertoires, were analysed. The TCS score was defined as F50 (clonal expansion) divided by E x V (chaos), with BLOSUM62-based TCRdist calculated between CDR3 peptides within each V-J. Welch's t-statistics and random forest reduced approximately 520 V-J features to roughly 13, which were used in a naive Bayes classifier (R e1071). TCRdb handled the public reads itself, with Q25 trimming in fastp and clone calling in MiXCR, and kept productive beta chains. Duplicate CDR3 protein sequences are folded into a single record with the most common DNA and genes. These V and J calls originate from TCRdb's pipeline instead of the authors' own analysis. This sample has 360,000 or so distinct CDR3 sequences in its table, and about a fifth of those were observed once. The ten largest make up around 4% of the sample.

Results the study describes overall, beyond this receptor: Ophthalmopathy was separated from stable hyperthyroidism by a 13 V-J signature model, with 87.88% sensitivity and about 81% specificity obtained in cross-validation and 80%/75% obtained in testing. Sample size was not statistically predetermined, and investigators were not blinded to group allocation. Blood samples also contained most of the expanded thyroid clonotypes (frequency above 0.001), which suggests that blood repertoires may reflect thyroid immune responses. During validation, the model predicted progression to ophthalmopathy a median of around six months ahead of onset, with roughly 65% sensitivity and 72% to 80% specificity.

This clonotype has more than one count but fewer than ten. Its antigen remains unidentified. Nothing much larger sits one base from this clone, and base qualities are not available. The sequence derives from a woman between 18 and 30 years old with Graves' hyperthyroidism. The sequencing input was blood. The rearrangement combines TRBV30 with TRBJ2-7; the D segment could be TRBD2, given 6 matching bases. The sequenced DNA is TGTGCCTGGAGTGCGGGACTCTCCTACGAGCAGTACTTC. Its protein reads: CAWSAGLSYEQYF. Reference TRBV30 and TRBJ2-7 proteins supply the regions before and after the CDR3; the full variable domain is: SQTIHQWPATLVQPVGSPLSLECTVEGTSNPNLYWYRQAAGRGLQLLFYSVGIGQISSEVPQNLSASRPQDRQFILSSKKLLLSDSGFYLCAWSAGLSYEQYFGPGTRLTVT.